These 9 T cell receptor beta chains were all obtained from the same sample, sequenced in a study of T-cell reconstitution after alpha-beta-depleted transplantation in children. It was with unique molecular identifiers that the TCRbeta library was prepared. TCRdb re-derived calls from the PCR reads in MiXCR, one entry per CDR3 protein. The sample lists about a million distinct CDR3 sequences, roughly 31% occurring once. The source was PBMCs, mostly from graft donor cells, collected 360 days after TCRalphabeta/CD19-depleted stem cell transplant. The source of these receptors is a boy under two years old who had a stem cell transplant for SCID, so the T cells may come from the graft donor.

This clonotype has more than one count but fewer than ten. This chain connects TRBV5-1 to TRBJ2-7; D is unresolved. Germline CDR1 and CDR2: SGHRS and YFSETQ. CDR3 size: 14 residues. Trimming took off 0 bases at V and 2 bases at J, with 9 bases between the two ends. CDR3 sequence: CASSLEASTYEQYF. As DNA, the CDR3 is TGCGCCAGCAGCTTGGAGGCCAGCACCTACGAGCAGTACTTC. The complete variable domain, with remaining parts taken from reference TRBV5-1 and TRBJ2-7, reads KAGVTQTPRYLIKTRGQQVTLSCSPISGHRSVSWYQQTPGQGLQFLFEYFSETQRNKGNFPGRFSGRQFSNSRSEMNVSTLELGDSALYLCASSLEASTYEQYFGPGTRLTVT.

Comments on this clonotype: The CDR3 end shows no conserved phenylalanine or tryptophan, and so a read error is likely. The J gene is TRBJ1-1, the V gene TRBV18, with no clear D. Germline V gene data show CDR1 as KGHSH and CDR2 as LQKENI. The CDR3 extends over 14 amino acids. Trimming took 2 bases from V and 1 from J, leaving 8 bases between them. The CDR3 reads CASSPRDTNTEAFC. The DNA of the CDR3 is TGTGCCAGCTCACCAAGGGATACGAACACTGAAGCTTTCTGT.

The genes are TRBV20-1 and TRBJ2-3; 8 nucleotides agree with TRBD2. The CDR3 is 14 amino acids. Looked up from germline, CDR1 is DFQATT and CDR2 is SNEGSKA (reference sequence). V was clipped by 0 bases and J by 8 bases; unmatched bases: 7. CDR3 DNA sequence: TGCAGTGCTAGAGAGGGACTAGGATCGGGTACGCAGTATTTT. This codes for CSAREGLGSGTQYF.

The chain's CDR3 is CASSFNPDRYNQPQHF. The CDR3 coding sequence is TGTGCCAGCAGTTTCAACCCAGACCGTTACAATCAGCCCCAGCATTTT. This chain connects TRBV12-3 or TRBV12-4 to TRBJ1-5, with unresolved D. The CDR3 consists of 16 residues. Trimming stripped 3 bases from V and 3 bases from J, with 15 bases between.

The gene calls are TRBV4-2 and TRBJ2-1, with 13 bases lining up with TRBD2. The V and J ends lost 0 bases and 8 bases, in that order; junction bases with no gene match: 7. The CDR3 has 17 amino acids. Germline assignment: CDR1 LGHNA and CDR2 YNFKEQ. The CDR3 nucleotides read TGTGCCAGCAGCCAAGAAACAGGACTAGCGGGGGTTCATGAGCAGTTCTTC. This codes for CASSQETGLAGVHEQFF.

V gene TRBV5-1 combines with J gene TRBJ1-2, with 8 bases that match TRBD1. The V gene's germline CDR1 is SGHRS and CDR2 YFSETQ. This CDR3 region has 15 residues. With V trimmed by 3 bases and J by 5 bases, 9 bases remained unmatched. CDR3 sequence (DNA): TGCGCCAGCAGCTGGGGGGACAGGATGAGTTATGGCTACACCTTC. This codes for CASSWGDRMSYGYTF.

The rearrangement links TRBV20-1 to TRBJ2-3; TRBD1 agrees at 9 bases. Germline values: CDR1 DFQATT, CDR2 SNEGSKA (reference sequence). CDR3 length: 15 amino acids. The CDR3, as DNA: TGCAGCGCCCGCGGCGGGACAGGGTTGACAGATACGCAGTATTTT. Protein: CSARGGTGLTDTQYF.

This clonotype was detected only a few times. The chain carries TRBV25-1 and TRBJ2-7, with 10 bases aligning to TRBD1. This CDR3 region has 14 residues. Looked up from germline, CDR1 is MGHDK and CDR2 is SYGVNS. Trimming removed 6 bases from V and 4 bases from J; junction bases left unmatched: 6. CDR3 DNA: TGTGCCAGCAGGGGTTGGACAGGGGGTTACGAGCAGTACTTC. The encoded protein is CASRGWTGGYEQYF.

This clonotype was detected once. This chain uses TRBV7-2 with TRBJ2-7; unclear D gene. Germline CDR1 is SGHTA and CDR2 is FQGNSA. The V and J ends lost 1 base and 4 bases respectively, with 11 bases between them. The CDR3 extends over 14 amino acids. The CDR3 DNA follows: TGTGCCAGCAGCTTAGATCCCAAAATATACGAGCAGTACTTC. Its protein product is CASSLDPKIYEQYF.